Detailed here is one T cell receptor beta chain. Looked up from germline, CDR1 is DFQATT and CDR2 is SNEGSKA (reference sequence). CDR3 length: 15 residues. The J segment lost 4 bases and the V segment lost 3 bases, leaving 7 bases of the junction unmatched. This record belongs to a study of molecular identifiers for immune sequencing clone quantification. A CD8+CD4-CCR7+CD45RA+ gate was used to sort naive CD8 T cells. Methods described previously were used for bulk TCR libraries, and listed TCR primers were applied. TCRdb re-called the PCR reads through MiXCR, storing one row per CDR3 protein. Among 85,000 to 100,000 distinct CDR3 sequences listed, roughly 23% were seen once.

The sequence came from a human donor in good health. Some libraries in this study had Jurkat cell RNA spiked in. The genes are TRBV20-1 and TRBJ2-1, with TRBD2 matching 9 bases. Sequencing input: naive CD8+ T cells from blood, with Jurkat cell RNA spiked in. Described subset: FACS-sorted CD8+CD4-CCR7+CD45RA+ naive T cells. CDR3 loop: CSARTASGAYNEQFF. The CDR3 DNA sequence: TGCAGTGCTAGGACCGCTAGCGGGGCTTACAATGAGCAGTTCTTC.